This T cell receptor beta chain came from a study of blood T cell repertoires in COVID-19. The method was immunoSEQ multiplex PCR; TCRdb's version includes in-frame clones alone and lacks a portion of them. The table records about 45,000 clones, 69% of them present only once. The sequence was obtained from a man older than 75 with acute or convalescent COVID-19. Sequenced input: peripheral blood.

As DNA, the CDR3 is TGTGCCAGCTCACTAGGAGATGAGCAGTACTTC. Its protein is CASSLGDEQYF. The chain has TRBV18 and TRBJ2-7; the D is unclear. CDR3 length equals 11 residues. The V gene lost 4 bases and the J gene lost 7 bases, with 8 bases spanning the gap. CDR1 is KGHSH and CDR2 is LQKENI in the germline V gene.